What follows are 30 T cell receptor beta chains derived from one specimen sequenced in a study of radiotherapy plus CTLA-4 blockade in lung cancer. The repertoire was sequenced with immunoSEQ multiplex PCR; TCRdb's copy has only in-frame clones and lacks some. The table records about 54,000 clones, approximately 79% of them present only once. The source material was peripheral blood, sampled from a patient treated with radiotherapy plus ipilimumab. All receptors derive from a human donor with non-small cell lung cancer who had a partial response to radiotherapy plus ipilimumab.

The chain joins TRBV5-4 to TRBJ2-7, with D perhaps TRBD2 (5 bases). Between the trimmed V and J ends, which lost 0 bases and 3 bases, there was a span of 10 bases. CDR1 is SGHNT, CDR2 YYREEE, per germline (reference sequence). This CDR3 is built from 14 residues. CDR3 bases: TGTGCCAGCAGCTTGGCCGGGAAAGGCTACGAGCAGTACTTC. It translates to CASSLAGKGYEQYF.

Here the CDR3 reads CASSLQGSGSPLHF. For the CDR3, the DNA is TGTGCCAGCAGCTTACAGGGGTCGGGTTCACCCCTCCACTTT. The chain has TRBV5-4 and TRBJ1-6, with 7 bases fitting TRBD1. The V segment lost 2 bases and the J segment 9 bases; nucleotides outside the gene matches: 5. The CDR3 is 14 residues long. CDR1 and CDR2 (germline): SGHNT, YYREEE (reference sequence).

The gene calls are TRBV6-5 and TRBJ2-7; perhaps TRBD1 as D (6 bases). Germline CDR1 is MNHEY and CDR2 is SVGAGI. This CDR3 contains 14 residues. Trimming shortened V by 6 bases and J by 0 bases, and 12 bases separated the two germline ends. CDR3 protein: CASRGDRRSYEQYF. DNA for the CDR3: TGTGCCAGCAGAGGAGACAGGCGCTCCTACGAGCAGTACTTC.

This clone came up once. This sequence joins TRBV28 and TRBJ1-1, with 9 nucleotides matching TRBD1. CDR1 MDHEN and CDR2 SYDVKM come from the germline V gene. The CDR3 is made up of 16 amino acids. V lost 5 bases to trimming and J lost 7 bases; unmatched junction nucleotides: 14. Written as DNA, the CDR3 is TGTGCCAGCAGTCCCCTCGGGACAGGGAAGGTGGTTGAAGCTTTCTTT. This translates into CASSPLGTGKVVEAFF.

This clone appeared a few times. This chain joins TRBV20-1 and TRBJ1-2, with D possibly TRBD1 on 6 matching bases. The CDR3 consists of 11 residues. Trimming pared 7 bases from V and 6 bases from J, leaving 12 bases between. In germline, CDR1 is DFQATT, CDR2 SNEGSKA (reference sequence). The CDR3 loop is CSDSGENGYTF. DNA of the CDR3: TGCAGTGATTCAGGGGAGAATGGCTACACCTTC.

The rearrangement uses TRBV7-2 and TRBJ2-3; tentatively, D is TRBD2 (7 bases). The CDR3 loop spans 16 amino acids. Trimming pared 7 bases from V and 1 base from J, leaving 18 bases between. The germline V gene has CDR1 SGHTA and CDR2 FQGNSA. CDR3: CASTRHRGAGTDTQYF. The CDR3 DNA is TGTGCCAGCACCAGACACCGGGGGGCCGGCACAGATACGCAGTATTTT.

This chain uses TRBV5-1 with TRBJ1-2; the match to TRBD1 covers 7 bases. The junction had 16 bases not matched to a gene; V was cut back by 4 bases and J by 10 bases. The CDR3 loop spans 15 amino acids. Germline CDR1 is SGHRS and CDR2 is YFSETQ. This chain's CDR3 is CASSLRQGPSEDYTF. As DNA, the CDR3 is TGCGCCAGCAGCCTTAGACAGGGCCCGTCCGAGGACTACACCTTC. The full variable domain, completed using reference TRBV5-1 and TRBJ1-2, is KAGVTQTPRYLIKTRGQQVTLSCSPISGHRSVSWYQQTPGQGLQFLFEYFSETQRNKGNFPGRFSGRQFSNSRSEMNVSTLELGDSALYLCASSLRQGPSEDYTFGSGTRLTVV.

This chain uses TRBV7-3 with TRBJ2-7; 10 bases match TRBD2. The ends lost 4 bases at V and 2 bases at J; junction bases unmatched: 5. Germline loops: CDR1 SGHTA, CDR2 FQGTGA. The CDR3 length is 15 residues. CDR3 DNA sequence: TGTGCCAGCAGCTATAGCGGGGGGCCAGCCTACGAGCAGTACTTC. Residues: CASSYSGGPAYEQYF.

V usage is TRBV6-5 and J usage is TRBJ1-1; 8 bases match TRBD1. V lost 6 bases to trimming and J lost 6 bases; unmatched junction nucleotides: 9. This CDR3 contains 14 residues. Per germline, CDR1 MNHEY and CDR2 SVGAGI. Here the CDR3 reads CASSNTGGMAEAFF. CDR3 DNA: TGTGCCAGCAGCAACACAGGGGGTATGGCTGAAGCTTTCTTT.

The rearrangement uses TRBV7-2 and TRBJ2-3; no definite D call. The germline V gene has CDR1 SGHTA and CDR2 FQGNSA. Trimming shortened V by 5 bases and J by 1 base, and 10 bases separated the two germline ends. The CDR3 spans 14 residues. In DNA form, the CDR3 reads TGTGCCAGCAGCGGAGATGCGGGCACAGATACGCAGTATTTT. This codes for CASSGDAGTDTQYF.

The count of this clone is one. This chain joins TRBV5-4 and TRBJ1-1; 10 bases map to TRBD1. The germline V gene has CDR1 SGHNT and CDR2 YYREEE (reference sequence). This CDR3 is built from 14 residues. Trimming cost V 4 bases and J 3 bases; bases outside gene matches: 3. CDR3 loop: CASSSGQGDTEAFF. The CDR3 DNA follows: TGTGCCAGCAGCAGCGGACAGGGGGACACTGAAGCTTTCTTT.

About this clone itself: This CDR3 is also generated by other DNA sequences in the sample. This chain connects TRBV5-1 to TRBJ1-1, with D possibly TRBD1 on 5 matching bases. With 1 base removed from V and 1 base from J, the gap between germline ends came to 5 bases. The CDR3 has 13 residues. Germline CDR1 is SGHRS and CDR2 is YFSETQ. CDR3 in amino acids: CASSLTGNTEAFF. The CDR3 region has the DNA TGCGCCAGCAGCTTGACAGGGAACACTGAAGCTTTCTTT.

This chain joins TRBV7-6 and TRBJ1-3; D not resolved. The ends were cut back, 2 bases at V and 0 bases at J, with 11 bases in the middle. This CDR3 is 16 amino acids long. CDR1 is SGHVS, CDR2 FNYEAQ, per germline. CDR3 DNA sequence: TGTGCCAGCAGCTTAAGGATTGAGGGCTCTGGAAACACCATATATTTT. Translated, it gives CASSLRIEGSGNTIYF.

The chain uses TRBV6-5 and TRBJ1-2; D remains unclear. Looked up from germline, CDR1 is MNHEY and CDR2 is SVGAGI. The V end lost 0 bases, the J end lost 4 bases, and 12 bases lay between the germline ends. This CDR3 spans 15 amino acids. As DNA, the CDR3 is TGTGCCAGCAGTTACTCGCGCTGGGCATCCTATGGCTACACCTTC. Translated, it gives CASSYSRWASYGYTF.

This clone was counted only a few times. The rearrangement links TRBV7-9 to TRBJ1-5, with D possibly being TRBD1 (6 bases). V was shortened by 4 bases and J by 4 bases, with 14 bases between the two germline ends. Germline V lookup: CDR1 SEHNR, CDR2 FQNEAQ (reference sequence). The CDR3 is made up of 15 amino acids. CDR3 sequence (DNA): TGTGCCAGCAGCTCCGGGACACGGATGAATCAGCCCCAGCATTTT. Translated, it gives CASSSGTRMNQPQHF.

This rearrangement joins TRBV9 to TRBJ2-1, with D hard to call. This CDR3 contains 14 residues. Germline V gene sequence: CDR1 SGDLS, CDR2 YYNGEE. V dropped 0 bases and J dropped 9 bases, with 13 bases sitting between them. The CDR3 region is CASSVGATYGEQFF. As DNA, the CDR3 is TGTGCCAGCAGCGTAGGGGCCACCTACGGTGAGCAGTTCTTC.

The chain is built from TRBV6-1 and TRBJ2-1; 9 nucleotides line up with TRBD1. After removal of 4 bases from V and 8 bases from J, the junction contained 6 bases not matched to a gene. The CDR3 spans 14 residues. The germline CDR1 and CDR2 sequences are MNHNS and SASEGT. The CDR3 protein is CASSGGQGKDEQFF. CDR3 in DNA: TGTGCCAGCAGTGGGGGACAGGGTAAGGATGAGCAGTTCTTC.

V is TRBV19 and J is TRBJ1-5, with D possibly TRBD1 on 5 matching bases. The CDR3 runs 14 residues. V was cut by 4 bases and J by 5 bases, with 12 bases left in between. Germline V gene data show CDR1 as LNHDA and CDR2 as SQIVND (reference sequence). CDR3 region: CASSTRGGDQPQHF. The CDR3 DNA reads TGTGCCAGTAGTACCCGGGGGGGGGATCAGCCCCAGCATTTT.

V usage is TRBV19 and J usage is TRBJ1-1; D uncertain. V was clipped by 3 bases and J by 5 bases, with 10 bases between them. The CDR3 spans 13 residues. Germline V gene lookup returns CDR1 LNHDA and CDR2 SQIVND (reference sequence). This CDR3 reads CASSMTRQTEAFF. For the CDR3, the DNA is TGTGCCAGTAGTATGACTCGGCAGACTGAAGCTTTCTTT.

The V and J genes are TRBV11-2 and TRBJ2-7; no clear D. This CDR3 has 12 amino acids. Germline V lookup: CDR1 SGHAT, CDR2 FQNNGV. Between the trimmed V and J ends, which lost 1 base and 6 bases, there was a span of 7 bases. CDR3 region: CASSLGAGEQYF. The CDR3 DNA reads TGTGCCAGCAGCTTAGGGGCTGGCGAGCAGTACTTC.

V and J are TRBV10-3 and TRBJ2-7; weak D call: TRBD1 (6 bases). Per germline, CDR1 ENHRY and CDR2 SYGVKD. Trimming cost V 0 bases and J 5 bases, with 11 bases left between them. The CDR3 consists of 14 residues. CDR3 DNA sequence: TGTGCCATCAGTGAGTCGACAGGTTATCACGAGCAGTACTTC. Translation: CAISESTGYHEQYF.

The rearrangement joins TRBV15 to TRBJ2-5, with 12 bases lining up with TRBD2. This CDR3 spans 17 amino acids. Germline V gives CDR1 LNHNV, CDR2 YYDKDF (reference sequence). Trimming took 0 bases from V and 4 from J; bases not matched to a gene: 6. CDR3 in amino acids: CATSRDYPLAGGETQYF. In DNA, the CDR3 is TGTGCCACCAGCAGAGATTACCCACTAGCGGGGGGAGAGACCCAGTACTTC.

This sequence joins TRBV7-9 and TRBJ1-4; D might be TRBD1 (6 bases). This CDR3 contains 14 residues. Trimming removed 5 bases at V and 7 bases at J, with 14 bases between. Per germline, CDR1 SEHNR and CDR2 FQNEAQ (reference sequence). The CDR3 DNA sequence: TGTGCCAGCAGCCTGGGGGGGGGCTTTGAAAAACTGTTTTTT. Translated, it gives CASSLGGGFEKLFF.

The J gene is TRBJ2-1, the V gene TRBV5-1, with 7 bases aligning to TRBD2. Germline V CDR1 and CDR2: SGHRS, YFSETQ. The V and J ends lost 0 bases and 5 bases, in that order; junction bases with no gene match: 8. The CDR3 has 16 residues. Here the CDR3 DNA reads TGCGCCAGCAGCTTGGGAGGGGCTAGCGGAAACAATGAGCAGTTCTTC. Encoded protein: CASSLGGASGNNEQFF. The full variable domain, rest sourced from reference TRBV5-1 and TRBJ2-1, is KAGVTQTPRYLIKTRGQQVTLSCSPISGHRSVSWYQQTPGQGLQFLFEYFSETQRNKGNFPGRFSGRQFSNSRSEMNVSTLELGDSALYLCASSLGGASGNNEQFFGPGTRLTVL.

The rearrangement joins TRBV2 to TRBJ1-1; 7 nucleotides match TRBD1. Germline V gives CDR1 SNHLY, CDR2 FYNNEI. The junction had 6 bases not matched to a gene; V was cut back by 7 bases and J by 4 bases. The CDR3 is 13 amino acids. The CDR3 sequence is CASIDRAGTEAFF. The CDR3 DNA reads as TGTGCCAGCATCGACAGGGCGGGCACTGAAGCTTTCTTT.

The V and J genes are TRBV28 and TRBJ1-5, with D perhaps matching TRBD1 (6 bases). The germline V gene has CDR1 MDHEN and CDR2 SYDVKM. With 6 bases removed from V and 3 bases from J, the gap between germline ends came to 15 bases. This CDR3 is built from 15 residues. CDR3: CASSQGQLANQPQHF. In DNA, the CDR3 is TGTGCCAGCAGCCAGGGACAACTTGCCAATCAGCCCCAGCATTTT.

The V and J genes are TRBV5-1 and TRBJ1-1; D is unresolved. The CDR3 has 12 amino acids. V was trimmed by 4 bases and J by 8 bases, leaving 12 bases between them. The germline V gene has CDR1 SGHRS and CDR2 YFSETQ. Here the CDR3 reads CASSVGGSEAFF. Here the CDR3 DNA reads TGCGCCAGCAGCGTAGGAGGGTCGGAAGCTTTCTTT.

The rearrangement links TRBV5-1 to TRBJ1-4, with 9 bases matching TRBD1. V gave up 2 bases and J gave up 5 bases; unmatched junction bases: 4. This CDR3 has 15 amino acids. Germline lookup yields CDR1 SGHRS and CDR2 YFSETQ. CDR3 loop: CASSLIGTGNEKLFF. For the CDR3, the DNA is TGCGCCAGCAGCTTAATTGGGACAGGGAATGAAAAACTGTTTTTT. Full variable domain (outside the CDR3, taken from reference TRBV5-1 and TRBJ1-4): KAGVTQTPRYLIKTRGQQVTLSCSPISGHRSVSWYQQTPGQGLQFLFEYFSETQRNKGNFPGRFSGRQFSNSRSEMNVSTLELGDSALYLCASSLIGTGNEKLFFGSGTQLSVL.

The sample holds a few counts of this clone. The rearrangement links TRBV4-2 to TRBJ2-7, with 8 bases lining up with TRBD1. Germline lookup yields CDR1 LGHNA and CDR2 YNFKEQ. J lost 6 bases, V lost 6 bases, and 7 bases had no gene match. CDR3 size: 13 residues. The CDR3 DNA reads as TGTGCCAGCAGTCTGACAGGGGCCGGCGAGCAGTACTTC. It is translated as CASSLTGAGEQYF.

The chain combines TRBV7-9 with TRBJ1-5, with D unresolved. The CDR3 has 14 residues. CDR1 and CDR2 (germline): SEHNR, FQNEAQ (reference sequence). Trimming took 1 base from V and 3 from J, leaving 7 bases between them. CDR3: CASSLDSINQPQHF. The CDR3 DNA sequence: TGTGCCAGCAGCTTAGATTCCATCAATCAGCCCCAGCATTTT.